This T cell receptor beta chain was sequenced for a study of blood T cell repertoires in COVID-19. Study-wide background: COVID-19 samples, acute and convalescent, were from the United States, Italy and Spain. PBMCs, B-cell-depleted T cells, or T cells were the source of the cDNA or gDNA that made up the material.

Authors' data handling: Estimated nucleated cell counts came from reference gene primer amplification. Assay used: immunoSEQ multiplex PCR; TCRdb lists only in-frame clones, some missing. Clone size and the V and J calls come from that table; the DNA yielded D and trimming. The data contain approximately 460,000 clones, 89% of them singletons. From germline, CDR1 is SEHNR and CDR2 FQNEAQ (reference sequence). The length of the CDR3 is 13 residues. Trimming removed 8 bases from V and 8 bases from J; junction bases left unmatched: 11. Followed over time, Seattle patients had been enrolled while infection was active.

This TCR derives from a man aged 18 to 29 with COVID-19, enrolled during active disease. The sample consisted of peripheral blood. The chain employs TRBV7-9 and TRBJ1-2; TRBD1 agrees at 7 bases. CDR3 loop: CASGEATGHGYTF. CDR3 DNA: TGTGCCAGCGGCGAGGCGACAGGGCACGGCTACACCTTC.